The 31 T cell receptor beta chains given below trace back to one sample, sequenced in a study of cytomegalovirus exposure and HLA in healthy donors. Vbeta (60) and Jbeta (13) primers were used in the PCR. Produced via immunoSEQ multiplex PCR; TCRdb's table is partial and in-frame only. The table shows fewer than 120,000 clones, with roughly three quarters occurring only once. The sample taken for sequencing was PBMCs. These receptors came from a man between 25 and 39 years old in good health and CMV-seropositive.

This clone was counted a single time. The chain carries TRBV7-2 and TRBJ1-4; D remains ambiguous. This CDR3 is built from 13 residues. Germline V gene data show CDR1 as SGHTA and CDR2 as FQGNSA. Trimming removed 5 bases at V and 4 bases at J, with 8 bases between. This CDR3 is CASSPEINEKLFF. The CDR3 DNA follows: TGTGCCAGCAGCCCGGAGATTAATGAAAAACTGTTTTTT.

The V call is TRBV19, the J call TRBJ2-2; tentative D call: TRBD2 (6 bases). Germline V gene lookup returns CDR1 LNHDA and CDR2 SQIVND (reference sequence). This CDR3 comprises 13 residues. V was cut by 3 bases and J by 6 bases, with 8 bases left in between. In DNA form, the CDR3 reads TGTGCCAGTAGTATCAGGAGGGCCGGGGAGCTGTTTTTT. It yields the protein CASSIRRAGELFF.

This clone was observed a handful of times. The chain employs TRBV6-5 and TRBJ2-7; TRBD1 agrees at 8 bases. Germline CDR1 is MNHEY and CDR2 is SVGAGI. Trimming removed 6 bases from V and 5 bases from J; junction bases left unmatched: 9. The CDR3 runs to 14 residues. The CDR3 here is CASSLNRGDHEQYF. CDR3 bases: TGTGCCAGCAGCCTCAACAGGGGGGACCACGAGCAGTACTTC.

This clone appeared once. The chain recombines TRBV7-7 with TRBJ2-2; D gene ambiguous. Trimming took 5 bases from V and 8 from J, leaving 9 bases between them. The CDR3 totals 12 residues. Germline V gene sequence: CDR1 SSHAT, CDR2 FNYEAQ (reference sequence). CDR3 sequence reads: CASSPIPGELFF. CDR3 sequence (DNA): TGTGCCAGCAGCCCCATTCCAGGGGAGCTGTTTTTT.

CDR3 loop: CASSELRGSNYGYTF. DNA for the CDR3: TGTGCCAGCAGTGAGCTCAGGGGGAGTAACTATGGCTACACCTTC. V and J are TRBV6-1 and TRBJ1-2; 7 bases fit TRBD1. CDR3 length: 15 residues. Looked up from germline, CDR1 is MNHNS and CDR2 is SASEGT. V lost 3 bases and J lost 1; bases outside the gene matches: 5.

The rearrangement joins TRBV4-3 to TRBJ2-7; tentatively, D is TRBD2 (5 bases). Germline lookup yields CDR1 LGHNA and CDR2 YSLEER. The CDR3 runs 15 residues. V dropped 0 bases and J dropped 2 bases, with 11 bases sitting between them. CDR3 sequence reads: CASSQEGLGTYEQYF. CDR3 coding DNA: TGCGCCAGCAGCCAAGAAGGCCTCGGGACCTACGAGCAGTACTTC.

This clone was detected only once. V gene TRBV9 combines with J gene TRBJ2-2; 12 positions agree with TRBD2. Per the germline V gene, CDR1 is SGDLS and CDR2 is YYNGEE. The CDR3 is 16 residues long. After removal of 2 bases from V and 6 bases from J, the junction contained 5 bases not matched to a gene. This CDR3 reads CASSVRTSGESGELFF. The DNA for the CDR3 is TGTGCCAGCAGCGTCAGGACTAGCGGGGAGTCCGGGGAGCTGTTTTTT.

This chain links TRBV19 with TRBJ1-2, with D possibly being TRBD1 (5 bases). V was cut by 3 bases and J by 6 bases, with 14 bases left in between. Germline lookup yields CDR1 LNHDA and CDR2 SQIVND (reference sequence). CDR3 size: 14 residues. CDR3 sequence reads: CASSIVDSPHGYTF. CDR3 DNA sequence: TGTGCCAGTAGTATCGTCGACAGCCCGCATGGCTACACCTTC. Based on the CDR3 plus reference TRBV19 and TRBJ1-2, the full variable domain is DGGITQSPKYLFRKEGQNVTLSCEQNLNHDAMYWYRQDPGQGLRLIYYSQIVNDFQKGDIAEGYSVSREKKESFPLTVTSAQKNPTAFYLCASSIVDSPHGYTFGSGTRLTVV.

Points on this clone: A read error may account for a junction end that differs from germline. The same CDR3 can be traced to other DNA sequences in this sample. The chain uses TRBV19 and TRBJ1-1; D might be TRBD1 (5 bases). CDR3 length: 17 residues. Germline CDR1 is LNHDA and CDR2 is SQIVND (reference sequence). CDR3 coding DNA: TGTGCCAGTAGTATAGGTGCAGGGCCCGCCATGAACACTGAGGCTTTCTTT. This sequence encodes CASSIGAGPAMNTEAFF.

The chain combines TRBV28 with TRBJ2-7; 8 bases line up with TRBD1. Germline V gene data show CDR1 as MDHEN and CDR2 as SYDVKM. The V segment lost 4 bases and the J segment 5 bases; nucleotides outside the gene matches: 4. The CDR3 length is 13 residues. The CDR3 DNA is TGTGCCAGCAGTTCCCCGGACAGGGACGAGCAGTACTTC. Translated: CASSSPDRDEQYF.

This CDR3 reads CSVEDDGGVTDTQYF. CDR3 bases: TGCAGCGTTGAAGATGATGGGGGCGTCACAGATACGCAGTATTTT. The rearrangement uses TRBV29-1 and TRBJ2-3, with a possible D match to TRBD1 (6 bases). This CDR3 comprises 15 residues. Germline CDR1 and CDR2: SQVTM and ANQGSEA. Trimming cost V 0 bases and J 2 bases, with 12 bases left between them.

The chain links TRBV5-1 to TRBJ2-4; 11 bases match TRBD2. Germline lookup yields CDR1 SGHRS and CDR2 YFSETQ. This CDR3 has 18 amino acids. J was trimmed by 0 bases and V by 2 bases; bases with no gene match: 7. CDR3 protein: CASSLLLAGGSAKNIQYF. The DNA of the CDR3 is TGCGCCAGCAGCTTACTCTTAGCGGGGGGGTCAGCCAAAAACATTCAGTACTTC.

This clone was recorded a few times. V and J are TRBV4-1 and TRBJ2-1; 8 bases match TRBD2. Germline V gene lookup returns CDR1 MGHRA and CDR2 YSYEKL. The CDR3 has 17 residues. The V gene end was trimmed by 1 base and the J gene end by 6 bases; junction bases not matched to a gene: 11. The CDR3 bases are TGCGCCAGCAGCCAAGCTTATACTAGCGGAATCCTCAATGAGCAGTTCTTC. Translating it yields CASSQAYTSGILNEQFF.

The chain links TRBV2 to TRBJ2-5; D is uncertain. This CDR3 has 11 residues. From germline, CDR1 is SNHLY and CDR2 FYNNEI. V shed 7 bases and J shed 1 base, with 4 bases lying between them. The DNA of the CDR3 is TGTGCCAGCATTATCCAAGAGACCCAGTACTTC. This gives the protein CASIIQETQYF.

The chain employs TRBV15 and TRBJ2-7; D is unclear. V gave up 1 base and J gave up 7 bases, with 8 bases separating them. The CDR3 is 12 amino acids. Germline values: CDR1 LNHNV, CDR2 YYDKDF (reference sequence). This CDR3 reads CATSRAFEEQYF. As DNA, the CDR3 is TGTGCCACCAGCAGAGCTTTTGAGGAGCAGTACTTC.

This clone was seen more than once but under ten times. The V and J genes are TRBV7-9 and TRBJ1-3; 7 bases line up with TRBD1. This CDR3 spans 15 amino acids. CDR1 and CDR2 (germline): SEHNR, FQNEAQ (reference sequence). The V and J ends lost 1 base and 4 bases, in that order; junction bases with no gene match: 4. In nucleotides, the CDR3 is TGTGCCAGCAGCTTAGAAACAGGGGTCGGAAACACCATATATTTT. Its translation: CASSLETGVGNTIYF.

The chain carries TRBV5-6 and TRBJ2-2; 12 bases are a match to TRBD2. The CDR3 runs to 14 residues. The V gene's germline CDR1 is SGHDT and CDR2 YYEEEE. J lost 12 bases, V lost 2 bases, and 5 bases had no gene match. The CDR3 spells CASSFTSGGLKLFF. In DNA form, the CDR3 reads TGTGCCAGCAGCTTTACTAGCGGGGGGTTGAAGCTGTTTTTT.

J is TRBJ1-4 and V is TRBV14; D gene uncertain. This CDR3 contains 13 residues. V was shortened by 1 base and J by 8 bases, with 8 bases between the two germline ends. Germline V gene data show CDR1 as SGHDN and CDR2 as FVKESK. In nucleotides, the CDR3 is TGTGCCAGCAGCCAAGTTCGGGTGGAAAAACTGTTTTTT. This encodes CASSQVRVEKLFF. The whole variable domain, filled in from reference TRBV14 and TRBJ1-4, reads EAGVTQFPSHSVIEKGQTVTLRCDPISGHDNLYWYRRVMGKEIKFLLHFVKESKQDESGMPNNRFLAERTGGTYSTLKVQPAELEDSGVYFCASSQVRVEKLFFGSGTQLSVL.

Many counts were recorded for this clone. The chain employs TRBV19 and TRBJ1-1; D unclear. There are 13 residues in the CDR3. Germline CDR1 LNHDA, CDR2 SQIVND (reference sequence). V was trimmed by 3 bases and J by 5 bases, leaving 10 bases between them. CDR3 in amino acids: CASSITDGTEAFF. DNA of the CDR3: TGTGCCAGTAGTATCACAGATGGAACTGAAGCTTTCTTT.

V gene TRBV12-5 combines with J gene TRBJ1-2; no clear D. This CDR3 is built from 13 residues. Trimming stripped 0 bases from V and 4 bases from J, with 6 bases between. The germline gives CDR1 LGHNT, CDR2 FRNRAP. The CDR3 here is CASGLVATYGYTF. DNA of the CDR3: TGTGCTAGTGGTTTGGTAGCGACCTATGGCTACACCTTC.

The chain is built from TRBV7-2 and TRBJ2-5, with 7 bases lining up with TRBD2. Matching the DNA end better, TRBJ2-7 makes the J call doubtful. The CDR3 is 14 residues long. In germline, CDR1 is SGHTA, CDR2 FQGNSA. CDR3 DNA: TGTGCCAGCAGCTCCAGCGGGGCCTCCTACGAGCAGTACTTC. It is translated as CASSSSGASYEQYF.

The chain uses TRBV9 and TRBJ2-2; 8 nucleotides line up with TRBD2. The CDR3 runs to 16 residues. The V gene's germline CDR1 is SGDLS and CDR2 YYNGEE. V dropped 0 bases and J dropped 3; count of bases not matched to a gene: 4. The CDR3 protein is CASSVAGGPDTGELFF. For the CDR3, the DNA is TGTGCCAGCAGCGTAGCGGGGGGGCCGGACACCGGGGAGCTGTTTTTT.

This clone was counted a few times. V usage is TRBV5-6 and J usage is TRBJ1-2; 9 nucleotides match TRBD1. Germline V gene data show CDR1 as SGHDT and CDR2 as YYEEEE. V was clipped by 4 bases and J by 8 bases; unmatched bases: 15. The CDR3 contains 16 residues. CDR3 nucleotide sequence: TGTGCCAGCAGCGGGAATTTGGGACAGGGAGGGGAAGGCTACACCTTC. This gives the protein CASSGNLGQGGEGYTF.

The chain recombines TRBV5-1 with TRBJ1-2, with 8 bases lining up with TRBD1. The germline V gene encodes CDR1 SGHRS and CDR2 YFSETQ. The V and J ends lost 5 bases and 6 bases, in that order; junction bases with no gene match: 9. The CDR3 loop spans 14 amino acids. The CDR3 DNA follows: TGCGCCAGCAGGTGGGCAGGGGGCGGCGATGGCTACACCTTC. This gives the protein CASRWAGGGDGYTF. Complete variable domain (other parts from reference TRBV5-1 and TRBJ1-2): KAGVTQTPRYLIKTRGQQVTLSCSPISGHRSVSWYQQTPGQGLQFLFEYFSETQRNKGNFPGRFSGRQFSNSRSEMNVSTLELGDSALYLCASRWAGGGDGYTFGSGTRLTVV.

The J gene is TRBJ2-2, the V gene TRBV18; 8 bases align to TRBD1. Germline assignment: CDR1 KGHSH and CDR2 LQKENI. The V and J ends lost 3 bases and 8 bases, in that order; junction bases with no gene match: 2. This CDR3 has 13 amino acids. CDR3 nucleotide sequence: TGTGCCAGCTCACCGGACAGGGAAGGGGAGCTGTTTTTT. As protein: CASSPDREGELFF.

CDR3 sequence: CASSSGQANTGELFF. The CDR3 DNA reads TGTGCCAGCAGCTCCGGACAAGCGAACACCGGGGAGCTGTTTTTT. The J gene is TRBJ2-2, the V gene TRBV5-8; tentative D call: TRBD1 (5 bases). Germline values: CDR1 SGHTS, CDR2 YDEGEE. V was trimmed by 3 bases and J by 0 bases, leaving 9 bases between them. CDR3 length: 15 amino acids.

The CDR3 loop reads CASSQDSHRGYEMYYEQYF. CDR3 DNA sequence: TGCGCCAGCAGCCAAGATAGTCACAGGGGGTATGAAATGTACTACGAGCAGTACTTC. The chain combines TRBV4-3 with TRBJ2-5, with 8 bases identical to TRBD1. The tail of the sequence fits TRBJ2-7 better, so the J call may be wrong. Germline V gives CDR1 LGHNA, CDR2 YSLEER. The CDR3 spans 19 residues.

The chain couples TRBV14 to TRBJ1-5; no clear D. Trimming took 3 bases from V and 9 from J, leaving 18 bases between them. The CDR3 spans 15 residues. Germline V gives CDR1 SGHDN, CDR2 FVKESK. CDR3 residues: CASSQASSGRGPQHF. CDR3 DNA sequence: TGTGCCAGCAGCCAGGCCTCTAGTGGAAGAGGGCCCCAGCATTTT.

The V call is TRBV2, the J call TRBJ1-5; D possibly corresponds to TRBD1 (6 bases). Germline values: CDR1 SNHLY, CDR2 FYNNEI. CDR3 length: 17 amino acids. Trimming pared 6 bases from V and 0 bases from J, leaving 18 bases between. The CDR3 coding sequence is TGTGCCAGCAGCGACCCCCGGGACACCTATAGCAATCAGCCCCAGCATTTT. Its protein is CASSDPRDTYSNQPQHF.

V is TRBV7-9 and J is TRBJ2-5; D is unclear. The CDR3 covers 14 residues. Looked up from germline, CDR1 is SEHNR and CDR2 is FQNEAQ (reference sequence). Trimming removed 4 bases from V and 5 bases from J, with 14 bases in between. CDR3 sequence: CASSSKTPRETQYF. In DNA form, the CDR3 reads TGTGCCAGCAGCTCCAAGACACCTCGGGAGACCCAGTACTTC.

This clone was observed a few times. The chain is built from TRBV5-1 and TRBJ1-1; D is perhaps TRBD1 (6 bases). The CDR3 has 14 residues. Germline V lookup: CDR1 SGHRS, CDR2 YFSETQ. The V gene lost 3 bases and the J gene lost 1 base, with 10 bases spanning the gap. The CDR3 DNA reads as TGCGCCAGCAGCTCCGGACAGCCGAACACTGAAGCTTTCTTT. Amino acid sequence: CASSSGQPNTEAFF.